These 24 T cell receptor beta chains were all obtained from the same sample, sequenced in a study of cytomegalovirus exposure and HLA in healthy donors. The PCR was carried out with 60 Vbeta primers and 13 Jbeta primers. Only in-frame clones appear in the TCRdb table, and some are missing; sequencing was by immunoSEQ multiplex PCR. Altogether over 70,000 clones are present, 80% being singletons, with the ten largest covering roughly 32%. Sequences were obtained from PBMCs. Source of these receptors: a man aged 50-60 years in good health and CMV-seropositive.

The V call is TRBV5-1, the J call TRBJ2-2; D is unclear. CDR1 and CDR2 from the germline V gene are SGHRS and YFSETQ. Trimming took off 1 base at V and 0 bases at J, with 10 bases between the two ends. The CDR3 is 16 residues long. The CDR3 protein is CASSLTPVANTGELFF. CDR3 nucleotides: TGCGCCAGCAGCTTGACTCCGGTAGCGAACACCGGGGAGCTGTTTTTT.

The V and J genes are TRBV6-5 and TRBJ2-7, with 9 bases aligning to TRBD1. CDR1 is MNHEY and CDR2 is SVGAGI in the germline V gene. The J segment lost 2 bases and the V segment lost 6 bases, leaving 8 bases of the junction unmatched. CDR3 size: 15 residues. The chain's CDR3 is CASRIPGQGTYEQYF. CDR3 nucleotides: TGTGCCAGCAGAATACCGGGACAGGGTACCTACGAGCAGTACTTC.

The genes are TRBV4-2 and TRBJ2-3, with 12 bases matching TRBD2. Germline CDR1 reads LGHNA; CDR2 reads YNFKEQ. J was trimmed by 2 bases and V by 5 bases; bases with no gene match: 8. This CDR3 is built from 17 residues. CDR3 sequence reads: CASSSRLAGVTTDTQYF. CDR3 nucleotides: TGTGCCAGCAGCTCCCGACTAGCGGGAGTTACCACAGATACGCAGTATTTT.

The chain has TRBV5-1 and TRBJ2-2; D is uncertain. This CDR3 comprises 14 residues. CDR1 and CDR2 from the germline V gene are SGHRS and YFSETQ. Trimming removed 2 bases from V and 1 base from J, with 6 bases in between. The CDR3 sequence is CASSFRQNTGELFF. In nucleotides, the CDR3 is TGCGCCAGCAGCTTTAGACAGAACACCGGGGAGCTGTTTTTT.

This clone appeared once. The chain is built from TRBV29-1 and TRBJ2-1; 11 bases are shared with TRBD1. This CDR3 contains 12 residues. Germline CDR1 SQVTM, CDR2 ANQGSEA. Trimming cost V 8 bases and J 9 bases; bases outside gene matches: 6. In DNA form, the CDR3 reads TGCAGCTCGGGACAGGGGGTAGGTGAGCAGTTCTTC. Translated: CSSGQGVGEQFF.

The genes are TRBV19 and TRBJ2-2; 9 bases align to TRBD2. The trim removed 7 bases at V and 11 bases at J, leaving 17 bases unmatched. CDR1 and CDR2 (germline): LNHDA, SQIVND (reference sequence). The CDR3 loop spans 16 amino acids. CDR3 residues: CASTPDSGSPSRELFF. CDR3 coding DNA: TGTGCCAGTACCCCGGATAGCGGGAGCCCGAGTCGCGAGCTGTTTTTT.

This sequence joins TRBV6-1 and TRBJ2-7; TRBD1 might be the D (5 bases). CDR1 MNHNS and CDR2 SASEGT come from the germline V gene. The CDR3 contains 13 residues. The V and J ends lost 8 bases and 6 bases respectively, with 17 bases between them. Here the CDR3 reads CASARLRGFEQYF. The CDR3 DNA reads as TGTGCCAGCGCGAGACTTAGGGGTTTCGAGCAGTACTTC.

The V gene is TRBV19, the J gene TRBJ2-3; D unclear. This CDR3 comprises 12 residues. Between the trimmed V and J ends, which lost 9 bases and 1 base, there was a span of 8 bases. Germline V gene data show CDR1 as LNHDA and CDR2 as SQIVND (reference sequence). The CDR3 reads CASEGGTDTQYF. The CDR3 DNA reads TGTGCCAGCGAAGGAGGCACAGATACGCAGTATTTT.

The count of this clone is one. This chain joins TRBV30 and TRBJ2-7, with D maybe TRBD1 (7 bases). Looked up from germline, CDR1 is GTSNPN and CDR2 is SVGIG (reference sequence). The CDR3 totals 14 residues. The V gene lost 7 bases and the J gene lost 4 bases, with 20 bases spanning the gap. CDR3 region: CAYSRDRRIYEQYF. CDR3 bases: TGTGCCTATTCGCGGGACAGAAGAATTTACGAGCAGTACTTC.

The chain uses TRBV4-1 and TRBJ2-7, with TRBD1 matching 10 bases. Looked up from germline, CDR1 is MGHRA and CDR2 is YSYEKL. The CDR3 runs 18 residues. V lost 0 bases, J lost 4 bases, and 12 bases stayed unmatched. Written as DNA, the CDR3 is TGCGCCAGCAGCCAAGATATTCCCCTCGACAGGGGGCGGTACGAGCAGTACTTC. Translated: CASSQDIPLDRGRYEQYF.

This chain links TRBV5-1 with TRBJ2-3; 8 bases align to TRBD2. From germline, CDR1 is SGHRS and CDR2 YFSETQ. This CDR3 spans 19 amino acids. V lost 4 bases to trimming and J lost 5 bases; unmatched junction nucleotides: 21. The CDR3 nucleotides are TGCGCCAGCAGCCCCGCTCGGATAGCGGGGAGAGGGACGGGAGATACGCAGTATTTT. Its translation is CASSPARIAGRGTGDTQYF.

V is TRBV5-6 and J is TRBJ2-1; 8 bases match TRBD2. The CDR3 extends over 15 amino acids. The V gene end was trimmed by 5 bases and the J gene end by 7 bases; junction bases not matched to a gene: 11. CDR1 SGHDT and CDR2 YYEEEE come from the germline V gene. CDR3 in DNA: TGTGCCAGCAGTGTCGGGAGGGCCTGGGGGAATGAGCAGTTCTTC. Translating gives CASSVGRAWGNEQFF.

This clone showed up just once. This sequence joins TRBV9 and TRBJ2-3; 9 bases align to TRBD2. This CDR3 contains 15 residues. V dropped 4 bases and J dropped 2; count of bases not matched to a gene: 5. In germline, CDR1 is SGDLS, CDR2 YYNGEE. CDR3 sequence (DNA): TGTGCCAGCAGCCCTGTAGCGGGGGACACAGATACGCAGTATTTT. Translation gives CASSPVAGDTDTQYF.

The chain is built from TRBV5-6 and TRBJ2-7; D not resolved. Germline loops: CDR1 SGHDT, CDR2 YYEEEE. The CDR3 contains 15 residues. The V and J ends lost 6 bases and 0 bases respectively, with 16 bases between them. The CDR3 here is CASTRGEVLSYEQYF. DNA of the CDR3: TGTGCCAGCACCCGAGGTGAGGTTCTCTCCTACGAGCAGTACTTC.

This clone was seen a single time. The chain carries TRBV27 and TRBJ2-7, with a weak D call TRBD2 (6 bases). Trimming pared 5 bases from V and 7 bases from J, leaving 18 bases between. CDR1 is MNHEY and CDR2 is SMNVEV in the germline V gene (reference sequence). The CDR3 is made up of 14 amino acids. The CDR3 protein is CASSKSPPGLEQYF. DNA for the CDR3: TGTGCCAGCAGTAAGAGTCCTCCGGGACTTGAGCAGTACTTC.

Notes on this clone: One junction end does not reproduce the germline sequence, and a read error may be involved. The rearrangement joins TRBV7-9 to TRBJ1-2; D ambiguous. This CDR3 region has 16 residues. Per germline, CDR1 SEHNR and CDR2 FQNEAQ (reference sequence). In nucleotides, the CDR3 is TGTTCCAGCAGCTCCACCCGGGATCCTACTAACTATGGCTACACCTTC. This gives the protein CSSSSTRDPTNYGYTF.

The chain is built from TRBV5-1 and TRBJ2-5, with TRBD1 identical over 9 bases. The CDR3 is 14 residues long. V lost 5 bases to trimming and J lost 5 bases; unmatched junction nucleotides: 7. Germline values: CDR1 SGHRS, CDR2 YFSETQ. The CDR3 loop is CASRGTGNIETQYF. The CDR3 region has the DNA TGCGCCAGCAGAGGGACAGGGAATATCGAGACCCAGTACTTC. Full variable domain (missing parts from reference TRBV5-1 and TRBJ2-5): KAGVTQTPRYLIKTRGQQVTLSCSPISGHRSVSWYQQTPGQGLQFLFEYFSETQRNKGNFPGRFSGRQFSNSRSEMNVSTLELGDSALYLCASRGTGNIETQYFGPGTRLLVL.

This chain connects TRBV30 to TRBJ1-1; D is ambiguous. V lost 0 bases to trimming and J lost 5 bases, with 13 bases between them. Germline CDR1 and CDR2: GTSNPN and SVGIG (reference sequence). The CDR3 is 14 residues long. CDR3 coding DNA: TGTGCCTGGAGTGTAAGTGGTGGAGTGACTGAAGCTTTCTTT. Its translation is CAWSVSGGVTEAFF.

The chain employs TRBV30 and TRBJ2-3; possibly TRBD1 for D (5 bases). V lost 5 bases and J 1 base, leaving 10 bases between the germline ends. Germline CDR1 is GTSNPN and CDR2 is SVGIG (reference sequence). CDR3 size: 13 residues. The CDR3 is CAWAQGGTDTQYF. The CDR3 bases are TGTGCCTGGGCCCAGGGCGGCACAGATACGCAGTATTTT.

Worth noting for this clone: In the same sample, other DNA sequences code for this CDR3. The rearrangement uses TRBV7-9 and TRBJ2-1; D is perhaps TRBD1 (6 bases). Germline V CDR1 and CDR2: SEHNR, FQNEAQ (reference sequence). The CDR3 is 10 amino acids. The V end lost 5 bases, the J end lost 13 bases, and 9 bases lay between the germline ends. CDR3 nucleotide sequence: TGTGCCAGCAGCCGACAGGTACAGTTCTTC. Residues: CASSRQVQFF.

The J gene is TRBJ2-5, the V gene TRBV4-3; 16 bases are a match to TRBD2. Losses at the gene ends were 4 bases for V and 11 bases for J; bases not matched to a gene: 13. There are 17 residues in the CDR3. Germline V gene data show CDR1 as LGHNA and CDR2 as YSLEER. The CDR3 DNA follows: TGCGCCAGCAGCCTGGGACTAGCGGGAGGGCCGTCGGGGGAGCAGTACTTC. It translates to CASSLGLAGGPSGEQYF.

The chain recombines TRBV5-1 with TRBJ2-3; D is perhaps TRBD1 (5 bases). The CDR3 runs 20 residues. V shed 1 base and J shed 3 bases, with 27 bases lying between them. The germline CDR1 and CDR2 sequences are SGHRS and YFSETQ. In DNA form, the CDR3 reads TGCGCCAGCAGCTTGTTGAGGACATTTGGCACCCCCCGAGGTACAGATACGCAGTATTTT. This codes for CASSLLRTFGTPRGTDTQYF.

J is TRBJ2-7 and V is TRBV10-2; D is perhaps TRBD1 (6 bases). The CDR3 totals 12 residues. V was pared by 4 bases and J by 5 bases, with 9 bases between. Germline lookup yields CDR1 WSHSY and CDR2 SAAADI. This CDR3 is CASSVGAHEQYF. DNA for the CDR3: TGCGCCAGCAGTGTGGGGGCCCACGAGCAGTACTTC.

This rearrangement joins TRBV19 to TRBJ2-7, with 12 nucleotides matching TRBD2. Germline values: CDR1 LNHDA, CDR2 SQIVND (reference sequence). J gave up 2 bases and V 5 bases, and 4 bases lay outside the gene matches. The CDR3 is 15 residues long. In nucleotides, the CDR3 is TGTGCCAGTAGTCCTAGCGGGAGGGCAACCTACGAGCAGTACTTC. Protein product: CASSPSGRATYEQYF.